Below are 3 T cell receptor beta chains sequenced from a single sample in a study of shared clonotypes between healthy human individuals. Profiled with immunoSEQ multiplex PCR; TCRdb holds only in-frame clones, not every one. The repertoire has about 2,200,000 clones, roughly 91% of them found once; the top ten carry 1.5% to 2%. CD45RO negativity and positive selection for CCR7 defined naive CD8 cells, a population that excluded terminally differentiated effector memory CD45RA+ cells. Material for sequencing was naive CD8+ T cells from PBMCs. The receptor source for this set is a young man in good health. Some clones in this sample may be carry-over from other donors' samples.

The V gene is TRBV4-3, the J gene TRBJ2-6; D remains ambiguous. Germline lookup yields CDR1 LGHNA and CDR2 YSLEER. CDR3 length: 17 residues. V lost 0 bases to trimming and J lost 0 bases, with 9 bases between them. CDR3 sequence reads: CASSQDSARSGANVLTF. CDR3 DNA: TGCGCCAGCAGCCAAGATAGTGCCCGCTCTGGGGCCAACGTCCTGACTTTC.

This chain joins TRBV27 and TRBJ2-7, with 16 bases matching TRBD2. The length of the CDR3 is 15 residues. Looked up from germline, CDR1 is MNHEY and CDR2 is SMNVEV (reference sequence). Trimming removed 5 bases from V and 7 bases from J; junction bases left unmatched: 5. This CDR3 is CASSPWGLAGGEQYF. The CDR3 DNA follows: TGTGCCAGCAGTCCCTGGGGACTAGCGGGAGGGGAGCAGTACTTC.

The chain carries TRBV7-9 and TRBJ2-2, with D perhaps TRBD2 (5 bases). The CDR3 is made up of 13 amino acids. Germline CDR1 SEHNR, CDR2 FQNEAQ (reference sequence). V lost 3 bases to trimming and J lost 5 bases, with 7 bases between them. The CDR3 loop is CASSFPGTGELFF. CDR3 sequence (DNA): TGTGCCAGCAGCTTTCCGGGAACCGGGGAGCTGTTTTTT.